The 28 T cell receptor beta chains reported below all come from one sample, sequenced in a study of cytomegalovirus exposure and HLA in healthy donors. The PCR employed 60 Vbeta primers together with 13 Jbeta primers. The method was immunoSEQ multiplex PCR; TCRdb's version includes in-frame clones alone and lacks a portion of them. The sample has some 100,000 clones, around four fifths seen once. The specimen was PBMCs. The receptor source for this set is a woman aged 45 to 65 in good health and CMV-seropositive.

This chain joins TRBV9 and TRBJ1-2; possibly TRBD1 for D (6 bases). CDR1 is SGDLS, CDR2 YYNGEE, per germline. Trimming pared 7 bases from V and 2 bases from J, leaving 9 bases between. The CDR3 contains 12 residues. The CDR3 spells CASSGQNYGYTF. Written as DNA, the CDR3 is TGTGCCAGCTCCGGACAGAACTATGGCTACACCTTC.

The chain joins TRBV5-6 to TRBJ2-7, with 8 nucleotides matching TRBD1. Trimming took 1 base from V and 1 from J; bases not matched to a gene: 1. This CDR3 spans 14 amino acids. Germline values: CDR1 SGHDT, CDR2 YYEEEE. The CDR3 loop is CASSLRTGSYEQYF. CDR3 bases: TGTGCCAGCAGCTTGAGGACAGGGTCCTACGAGCAGTACTTC.

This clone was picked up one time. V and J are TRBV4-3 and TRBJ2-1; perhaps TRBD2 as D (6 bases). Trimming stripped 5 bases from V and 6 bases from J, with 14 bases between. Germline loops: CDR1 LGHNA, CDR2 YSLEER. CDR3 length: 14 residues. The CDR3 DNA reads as TGCGCCAGCAGCAAGCTCGGGGGTCTCAATGAGCAGTTCTTC. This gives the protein CASSKLGGLNEQFF.

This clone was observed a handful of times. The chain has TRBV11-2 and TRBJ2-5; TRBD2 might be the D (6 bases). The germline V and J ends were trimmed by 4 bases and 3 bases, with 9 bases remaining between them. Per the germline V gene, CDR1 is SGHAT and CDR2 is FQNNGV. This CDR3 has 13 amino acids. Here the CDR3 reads CASSSTREETQYF. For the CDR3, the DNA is TGTGCCAGCAGCTCGACTAGAGAAGAGACCCAGTACTTC.

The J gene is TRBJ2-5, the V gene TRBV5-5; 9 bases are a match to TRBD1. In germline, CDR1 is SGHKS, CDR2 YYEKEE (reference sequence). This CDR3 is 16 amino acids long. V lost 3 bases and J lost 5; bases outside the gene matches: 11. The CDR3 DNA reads TGTGCCAGCAGCTATTTACAGGGGGCGGAGGGGGAGACCCAGTACTTC. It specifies CASSYLQGAEGETQYF.

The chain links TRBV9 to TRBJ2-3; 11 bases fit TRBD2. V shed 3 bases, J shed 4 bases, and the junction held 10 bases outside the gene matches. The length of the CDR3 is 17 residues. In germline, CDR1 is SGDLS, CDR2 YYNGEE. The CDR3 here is CASSGYVSGRVSDTQYF. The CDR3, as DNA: TGTGCCAGCAGCGGCTATGTTAGCGGGAGGGTGTCAGATACGCAGTATTTT.

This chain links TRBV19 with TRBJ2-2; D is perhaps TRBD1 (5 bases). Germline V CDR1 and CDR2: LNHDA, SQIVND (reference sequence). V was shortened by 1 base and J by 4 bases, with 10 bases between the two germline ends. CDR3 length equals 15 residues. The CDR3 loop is CASSIVDRRTGELFF. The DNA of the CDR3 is TGTGCCAGTAGTATAGTTGACAGACGCACCGGGGAGCTGTTTTTT.

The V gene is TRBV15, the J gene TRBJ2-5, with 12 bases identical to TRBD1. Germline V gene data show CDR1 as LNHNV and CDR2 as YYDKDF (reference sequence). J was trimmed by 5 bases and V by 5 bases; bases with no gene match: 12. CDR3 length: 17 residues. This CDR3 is CATSGRDRGQTVETQYF. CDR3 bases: TGTGCCACCAGCGGCCGGGACAGGGGGCAAACGGTCGAGACCCAGTACTTC. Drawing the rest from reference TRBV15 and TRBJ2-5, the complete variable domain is DAMVIQNPRYQVTQFGKPVTLSCSQTLNHNVMYWYQQKSSQAPKLLFHYYDKDFNNEADTPDNFQSRRPNTSFCFLDIRSPGLGDTAMYLCATSGRDRGQTVETQYFGPGTRLLVL.

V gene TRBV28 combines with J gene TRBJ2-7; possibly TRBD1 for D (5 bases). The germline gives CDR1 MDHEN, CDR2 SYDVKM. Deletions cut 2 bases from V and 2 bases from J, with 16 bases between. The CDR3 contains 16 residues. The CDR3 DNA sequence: TGTGCCAGCAGTTTAACTTCACAGGCGGTCCCCTACGAGCAGTACTTC. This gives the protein CASSLTSQAVPYEQYF.

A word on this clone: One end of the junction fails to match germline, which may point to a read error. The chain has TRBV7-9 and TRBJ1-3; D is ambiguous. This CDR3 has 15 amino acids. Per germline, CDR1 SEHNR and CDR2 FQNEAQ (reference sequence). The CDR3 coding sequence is TGTTCCAGCAGCTTCCCCCGAGATCCCGGAGGCACCATATATTTT. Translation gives CSSSFPRDPGGTIYF.

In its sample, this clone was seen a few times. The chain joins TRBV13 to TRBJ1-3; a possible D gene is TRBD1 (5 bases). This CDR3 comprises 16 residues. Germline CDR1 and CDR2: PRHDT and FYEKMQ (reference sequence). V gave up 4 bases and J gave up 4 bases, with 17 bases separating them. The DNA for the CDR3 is TGTGCCAGCAGCTCGAGTCGACAGCTGCCGGGAAACACCATATATTTT. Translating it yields CASSSSRQLPGNTIYF.

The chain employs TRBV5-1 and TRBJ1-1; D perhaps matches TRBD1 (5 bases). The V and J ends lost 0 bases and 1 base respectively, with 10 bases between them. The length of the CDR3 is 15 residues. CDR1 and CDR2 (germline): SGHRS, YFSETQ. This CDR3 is CASSLAGGGNTEAFF. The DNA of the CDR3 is TGCGCCAGCAGCTTGGCGGGGGGAGGGAACACTGAAGCTTTCTTT.

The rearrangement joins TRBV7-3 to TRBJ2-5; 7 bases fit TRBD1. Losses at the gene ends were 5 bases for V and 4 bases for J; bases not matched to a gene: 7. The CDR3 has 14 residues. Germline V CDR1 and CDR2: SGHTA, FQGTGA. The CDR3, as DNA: TGTGCCAGCAGCCCGGATGACAGGGCAGAGACCCAGTACTTC. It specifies CASSPDDRAETQYF.

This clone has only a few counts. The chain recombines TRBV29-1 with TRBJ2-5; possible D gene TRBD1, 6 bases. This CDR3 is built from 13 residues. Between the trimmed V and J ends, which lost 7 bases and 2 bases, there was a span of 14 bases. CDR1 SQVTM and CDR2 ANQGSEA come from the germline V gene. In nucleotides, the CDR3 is TGCAGCGCCCCTCTAAGGGGGCAAGAGACCCAGTACTTC. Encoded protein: CSAPLRGQETQYF.

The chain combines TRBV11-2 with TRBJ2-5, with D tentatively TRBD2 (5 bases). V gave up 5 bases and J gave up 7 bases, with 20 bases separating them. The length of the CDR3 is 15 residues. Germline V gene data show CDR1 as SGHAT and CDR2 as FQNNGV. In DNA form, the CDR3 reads TGTGCCAGCAGCCTATCACCGACTACCTCTTGGACCCAGTACTTC. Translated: CASSLSPTTSWTQYF.

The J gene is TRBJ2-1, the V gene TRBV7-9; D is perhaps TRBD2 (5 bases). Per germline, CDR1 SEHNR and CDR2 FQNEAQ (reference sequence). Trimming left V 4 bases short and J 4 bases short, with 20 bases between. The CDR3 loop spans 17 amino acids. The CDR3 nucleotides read TGTGCCAGCAGCTCGCCCGAGGACTTGGGCCAATACAATGAGCAGTTCTTC. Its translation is CASSSPEDLGQYNEQFF.

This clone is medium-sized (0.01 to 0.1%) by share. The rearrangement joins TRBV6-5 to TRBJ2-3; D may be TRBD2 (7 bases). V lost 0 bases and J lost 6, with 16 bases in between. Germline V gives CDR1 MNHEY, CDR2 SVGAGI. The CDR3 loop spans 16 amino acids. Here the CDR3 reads CASSYSGGGGWDTQYF. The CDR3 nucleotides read TGTGCCAGCAGTTACTCGGGGGGAGGGGGTTGGGATACGCAGTATTTT.

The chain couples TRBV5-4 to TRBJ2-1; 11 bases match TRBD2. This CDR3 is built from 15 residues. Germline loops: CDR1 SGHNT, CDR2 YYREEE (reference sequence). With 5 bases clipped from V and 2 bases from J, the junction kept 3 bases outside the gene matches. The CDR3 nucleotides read TGTGCCAGCAGATTAGCGGGAGGGCCCTACAATGAGCAGTTCTTC. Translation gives CASRLAGGPYNEQFF.

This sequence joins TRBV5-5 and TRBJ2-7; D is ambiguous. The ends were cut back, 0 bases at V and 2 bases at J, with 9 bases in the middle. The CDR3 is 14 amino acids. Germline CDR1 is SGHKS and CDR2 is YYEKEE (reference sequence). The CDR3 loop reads CASSLVLQTYEQYF. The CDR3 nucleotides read TGTGCCAGCAGCTTGGTGTTACAAACCTACGAGCAGTACTTC.

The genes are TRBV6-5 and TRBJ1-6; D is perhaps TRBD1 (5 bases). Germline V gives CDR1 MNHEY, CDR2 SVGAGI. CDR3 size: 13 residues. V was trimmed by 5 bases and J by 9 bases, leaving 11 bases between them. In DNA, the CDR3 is TGTGCCAGCAGTCCAGGGAGGCGTTCACCCCTCCACTTT. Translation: CASSPGRRSPLHF.

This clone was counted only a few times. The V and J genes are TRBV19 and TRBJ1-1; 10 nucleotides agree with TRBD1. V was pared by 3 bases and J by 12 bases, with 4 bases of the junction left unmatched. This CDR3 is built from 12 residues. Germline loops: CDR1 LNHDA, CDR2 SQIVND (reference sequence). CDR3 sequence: CASSIDRGRTFF. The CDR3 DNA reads TGTGCCAGTAGTATCGACAGGGGGCGAACTTTCTTT.

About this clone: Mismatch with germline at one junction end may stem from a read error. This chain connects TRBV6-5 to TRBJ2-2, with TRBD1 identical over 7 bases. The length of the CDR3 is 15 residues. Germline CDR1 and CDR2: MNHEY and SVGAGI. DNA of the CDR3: TGTGCCAGCAGTGACTCAGGGGGAAGCACCGGGGAGCTGTTTTTT. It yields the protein CASSDSGGSTGELFF.

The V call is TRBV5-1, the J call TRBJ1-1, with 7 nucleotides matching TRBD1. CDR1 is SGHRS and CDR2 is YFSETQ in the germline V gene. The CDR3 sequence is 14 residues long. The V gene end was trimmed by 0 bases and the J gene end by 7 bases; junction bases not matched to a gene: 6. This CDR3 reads CASSLAGQAIEAFF. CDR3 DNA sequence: TGCGCCAGCAGCTTGGCCGGACAGGCGATTGAAGCTTTCTTT.

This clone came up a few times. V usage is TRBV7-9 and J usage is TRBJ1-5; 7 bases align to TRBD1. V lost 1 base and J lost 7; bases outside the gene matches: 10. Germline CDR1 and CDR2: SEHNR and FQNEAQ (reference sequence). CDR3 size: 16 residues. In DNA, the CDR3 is TGTGCCAGCAGCTTAGGCGCAGGGGGTTTAGGACAGCCCCAGCATTTT. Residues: CASSLGAGGLGQPQHF.

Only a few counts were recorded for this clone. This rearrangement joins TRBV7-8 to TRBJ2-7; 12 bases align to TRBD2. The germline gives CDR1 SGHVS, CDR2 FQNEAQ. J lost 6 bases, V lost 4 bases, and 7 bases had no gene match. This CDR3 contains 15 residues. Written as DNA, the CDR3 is TGTGCCAGCAGCTCCCCTACTAGCGGGGGGACCGAGCAGTACTTC. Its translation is CASSSPTSGGTEQYF.

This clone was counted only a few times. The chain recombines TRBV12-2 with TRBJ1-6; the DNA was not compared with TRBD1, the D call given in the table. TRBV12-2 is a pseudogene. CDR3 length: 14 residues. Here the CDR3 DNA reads TGTGCAAGTCGCCCCCAGGGAAGGGGTCGACCCCTCCACTTT. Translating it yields CASRPQGRGRPLHF.

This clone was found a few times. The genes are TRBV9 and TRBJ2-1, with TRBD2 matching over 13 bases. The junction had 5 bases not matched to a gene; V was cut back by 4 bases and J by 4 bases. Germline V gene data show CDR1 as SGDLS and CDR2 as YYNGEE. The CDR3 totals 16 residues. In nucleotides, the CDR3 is TGTGCCAGCAGCCCGGGACTAGCGGGGACATACAATGAGCAGTTCTTC. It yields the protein CASSPGLAGTYNEQFF.

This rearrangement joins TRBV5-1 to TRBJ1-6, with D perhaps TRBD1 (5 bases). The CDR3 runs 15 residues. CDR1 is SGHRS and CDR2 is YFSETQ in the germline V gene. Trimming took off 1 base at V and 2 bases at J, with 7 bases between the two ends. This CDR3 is CASSLQGTYNSPLHF. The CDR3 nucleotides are TGCGCCAGCAGCTTGCAGGGTACCTATAATTCACCCCTCCACTTT.